Listed below are T cell receptor beta chains from one sample, sequenced in a study of blood T cell repertoires in COVID-19. Sequencing used immunoSEQ multiplex PCR; TCRdb keeps in-frame clones, though not all of them. In the table there are roughly 330,000 clones, roughly 90% of which are singletons. The sequenced sample was peripheral blood. These receptor sequences come from a woman aged 45-59 years with active or convalescent COVID-19. CDR3s include the opening cysteine and the closing phenylalanine or tryptophan. The D gene is left open where the match is weak. The size field is filled for only some rows; it gives once, few, many or a size class.

V gene	clone size	D gene	J gene	CDR3 DNA	CDR3 protein
TRBV19	-	-	TRBJ2-3	TGTGCCAGTAGTCACAGTGGGGGCAGTGGAGATACGCAGTATTTT	CASSHSGGSGDTQYF
TRBV5-6	once	-	TRBJ2-1	TGTGCCAGCAGCTTAAACAACTACAATGAGCAGTTCTTC	CASSLNNYNEQFF
TRBV15	-	-	TRBJ1-2	TGTGCCACCAGCAGAGGCATTGGGACAACTAACTATGGCTACACCTTC	CATSRGIGTTNYGYTF
TRBV19	-	-	TRBJ2-5	TGTGCCAGTAGTATGTTTTCGACGGGGGACCGAGAGACCCAGTACTTC	CASSMFSTGDRETQYF
TRBV30	-	-	TRBJ1-6	TGTGCCTGGGATCGGGGGACTAGCCCACCCCTCCACTTT	CAWDRGTSPPLHF
TRBV27	-	-	TRBJ1-1	TGTGCCAGCAGTTCCATACGGGGTCCCACTGAAGCTTTCTTT	CASSSIRGPTEAFF
TRBV7-3	-	TRBD2	TRBJ2-3	TGTGCCAGCAGCTTAATAGGAGCGGGGGGTAGGGATACGCAGTATTTT	CASSLIGAGGRDTQYF
TRBV28	-	-	TRBJ1-2	TGTGCCAGCAGAAACTTGGGCGGCTACACCTTC	CASRNLGGYTF
TRBV11-3	-	-	TRBJ2-1	TGTGCCAGCAGCTTAGGACCTAGGTCCAATGAGCAGTTCTTC	CASSLGPRSNEQFF
TRBV28	-	-	TRBJ1-2	TGTGCCAGCGGAGGAGGGATAGAGGATGGCTACACCTTC	CASGGGIEDGYTF
TRBV28	-	-	TRBJ1-5	TGTGCCAGCAGTTTATTGGCTGGGAGCCAGCCCCAGCATTTT	CASSLLAGSQPQHF
TRBV30	-	TRBD2	TRBJ2-3	TGTGCCTGGAGTCCAACGGGGGGAGATACGCAGTATTTT	CAWSPTGGDTQYF
TRBV19	-	-	TRBJ1-2	TGTGCCAGTAGTGGGGAGGGAGTGGATCTCTATGGCTACACCTTC	CASSGEGVDLYGYTF
TRBV24-1	-	-	TRBJ1-5	TGTGCCACCAGTGACTCCCGATACACAGGGAACAATCAGCCCCAGCATTTT	CATSDSRYTGNNQPQHF
TRBV18	-	-	TRBJ2-1	TGTGCCAGCTCACGCGGGACGGGGGTATACAATGAGCAGTTCTTC	CASSRGTGVYNEQFF
TRBV4-2	-	TRBD2	TRBJ2-1	TGTGCCAGCAGCCAAGGGGAGGGCCCCTACAATGAGCAGTTCTTC	CASSQGEGPYNEQFF
TRBV7-3	-	TRBD1	TRBJ2-3	TGTGCCAGCAGCTTAGGGACAGGGGCAGATACGCAGTATTTT	CASSLGTGADTQYF
TRBV19	once	TRBD1	TRBJ1-2	TGTGCCAGTAGGTGGACAGGGGGCGCCTATGGCTACACCTTC	CASRWTGGAYGYTF
TRBV25-1	once	-	TRBJ1-1	TGTGCCAGCAGTGCGTACCCAGGAGGGGTTAACACTGAAGCTTTCTTT	CASSAYPGGVNTEAFF
TRBV7-6	-	-	TRBJ2-7	TGTGCCAGCAGCTTAGCGGGGGGTGGCGAGCAGTACTTC	CASSLAGGGEQYF
TRBV19	-	-	TRBJ1-5	TGTGCCAGCGAACGAACAGCTTCTTATCAGCCCCAGCATTTT	CASERTASYQPQHF
TRBV2	few	TRBD1	TRBJ1-2	TGTGCCAGCAGTGAATTGGCAGGGGGCCAGTATGGCTACACCTTC	CASSELAGGQYGYTF
TRBV5-4	-	TRBD2	TRBJ2-7	TGTGCCAGCACAAAAGCCGGGACTAGCGGCTCCTACGAGCAGTACTTC	CASTKAGTSGSYEQYF
TRBV15	-	-	TRBJ2-1	TGTGCCACCAGCAGAGTCGCGAATGAGCAGTTCTTC	CATSRVANEQFF
TRBV28	-	TRBD2	TRBJ2-2	TGTGCCAGCAGTTTACCGTGGACTAGCGGGGGAACCACCGGGGAGCTGTTTTTT	CASSLPWTSGGTTGELFF
TRBV27	-	-	TRBJ2-2	TGTGCCAGCAGCCGCGGAGGAGCCAACACCGGGGAGCTGTTTTTT	CASSRGGANTGELFF
TRBV29-1	-	TRBD2	TRBJ2-7	TGCAGCGGTCGGGTAGCGGGATCCTACGAGCAGTACTTC	CSGRVAGSYEQYF
TRBV13	-	-	TRBJ1-2	TGTGCCAGCAGCATCCGGGACTATGGCTACACCTTC	CASSIRDYGYTF
TRBV29-1	once	-	TRBJ2-3	TGCAGCGTTCTCAACTGGAGGGAGTCGATAGATACGCAGTATTTT	CSVLNWRESIDTQYF